The present TCR beta chain was sequenced within a study of cytomegalovirus exposure and HLA in healthy donors. Vbeta (60) and Jbeta (13) primers were used in the PCR. Sequenced by immunoSEQ multiplex PCR; TCRdb stores in-frame clones only, minus some. The table shows roughly 180,000 clones, with around 85% occurring only once. The CDR3 is 14 amino acids. Germline CDR1 is MNHEY and CDR2 is SVGAGI. Trimming cost V 6 bases and J 4 bases, with 16 bases left between them. Specimen: PBMCs. The V and J genes are TRBV6-5 and TRBJ2-7, with D perhaps matching TRBD1 (5 bases). The clonotype originates from a man between 18 and 29 years old in good health and CMV-seropositive. The CDR3 sequence is CASRLGDSRYEQYF. The CDR3 nucleotides read TGTGCCAGCAGATTAGGGGATTCTCGGTACGAGCAGTACTTC.